One T cell receptor (beta chain) is described in this entry. The antigen remains unidentified. The sample comes from a study of memory CD4+ T cells and cytomegalovirus serostatus. Whole-study findings and limits: Of 150 to 200 reported CMV TCRbeta sequences, some 70 were found in memory CD4+ repertoires. CMV serostatus prediction reached median AUC 0.95, or 0.91 with US-trained model.

Germline values: CDR1 SGHTA, CDR2 FQGNSA. The CDR3 is 18 residues long. V was shortened by 5 bases and J by 0 bases, with 17 bases between the two germline ends. Only in-frame clones appear in the TCRdb table, and some are missing; sequencing was by immunoSEQ multiplex PCR. The table records roughly 49,000 clones, 60% to 80% of them present only once. Single viable CD3+CD4+CD8-CD45RO+ cells were sorted as the memory CD4+ T cells. Serum IgG to CMV pp150, pp28, p38 and p52 defined serostatus. Total CD4+ T cells were enriched by CD4 positive selection. Sequenced material: memory CD4+ T cells from blood. The sequence was collected from an adult in good health and CMV-seronegative. V and J are TRBV7-2 and TRBJ2-6, with D perhaps assigned TRBD1 or TRBD2 (6 bases each). CDR3 sequence (DNA): TGTGCCAGCAGCCCTAATGGGGGGCAGACCTCTGGGGCCAACGTCCTGACTTTC. Translated: CASSPNGGQTSGANVLTF. Using reference TRBV7-2 and TRBJ2-6 for the parts outside the CDR3, the full variable domain is GAGVSQSPSNKVTEKGKDVELRCDPISGHTALYWYRQSLGQGLEFLIYFQGNSAPDKSGLPSDRFSAERTGGSVSTLTIQRTQQEDSAVYLCASSPNGGQTSGANVLTFGAGSRLTVL.